This entry features one TCR beta chain sequence. Produced via immunoSEQ multiplex PCR; TCRdb's table is partial and in-frame only. The data hold around 280,000 clones, with roughly 89% observed a single time. V was clipped by 0 bases and J by 0 bases, with 9 bases between them. The germline V gene encodes CDR1 MNHNS and CDR2 SASEGT. CDR3 length: 15 amino acids. The data were taken from a study of blood T cell repertoires in COVID-19. Study-level information: Nucleic acid was either cDNA or gDNA, and it came from T cells, B-cell-depleted T cells, or PBMCs.

The receptor was isolated from a young woman with acute COVID-19. Sequenced: PBMCs or T cells enriched from blood (not recorded which). This chain joins TRBV6-1 and TRBJ2-7; D is possibly TRBD1 (5 bases). The CDR3 protein is CASSEAGQASYEQYF. Written as DNA, the CDR3 is TGTGCCAGCAGTGAAGCGGGGCAGGCCTCCTACGAGCAGTACTTC.